This T cell receptor (beta chain) came from a study of blood T cell repertoires in COVID-19. Germline CDR1 MGHRA, CDR2 YSYEKL. There are 16 residues in the CDR3. J was trimmed by 6 bases and V by 0 bases; bases with no gene match: 8. Methods used by the authors: Estimated nucleated cell counts came from reference gene primer amplification. TCRdb keeps only in-frame clones here, not all; method: immunoSEQ multiplex PCR. The V and J calls and clone size are taken from that table; D and trimming were inferred from the DNA. This sample has some 150,000 clones, with around 87% found just once. What was sequenced was peripheral blood. This TCR derives from a woman older than 75 in a cohort sampled during active or convalescent COVID-19. This chain connects TRBV4-1 to TRBJ1-5; TRBD1 aligns across 7 bases. The CDR3, as DNA: TGCGCCAGCAGCCAAGAGACAGGGCCCCGGGGTCAGCCCCAGCATTTT. Encoded protein: CASSQETGPRGQPQHF.